Included here is one T cell receptor (beta chain) sequence, with context. Its target is unknown. This entry belongs to a study of glioma-infiltrating T cells after dendritic cell vaccination. Whole-study context: The vaccine used monocyte-derived dendritic cells pulsed overnight with autologous tumor lysate. Study results and limitations: Only a small number of patients had complete blood and tumor samples.

Documented time point: after dendritic cell vaccination, including at tumor progression/relapse. Input was approximately 2 ug genomic DNA, or all available if less. Only in-frame clones appear in the TCRdb table, and some are missing; sequencing was by immunoSEQ multiplex PCR. The sample includes 70,000 to 100,000 clones, about four fifths of them seen just once. CDR1 and CDR2 (germline): SGHTA, FQGNSA. The CDR3 is made up of 15 amino acids. J gave up 5 bases and V 1 base, and 5 bases lay outside the gene matches. The clonotype was recovered from a human donor with glioblastoma. V is TRBV7-2 and J is TRBJ2-5; 9 bases align to TRBD1. Sequences were derived from blood, sampled after dendritic cell vaccination. CDR3 coding DNA: TGTGCCAGCAGCTTAGACAGGGGGCTGGAGGAGACCCAGTACTTC. The encoded protein is CASSLDRGLEETQYF.